Following are 29 T cell receptor beta chains from one sample sequenced in a study of OX40 agonist ivuxolimab in advanced cancers. The table came from immunoSEQ multiplex PCR; TCRdb's copy has only in-frame clones and leaves some out. The top ten hold approximately 5% of the sample, which has 71,000 or so clones, 81% seen once. Material: CD4+ or CD8+ T cells sorted from blood, obtained in a trial of the OX40 agonist ivuxolimab. All receptors come from an adult with an advanced solid tumor such as melanoma, head and neck, liver or kidney cancer.

This rearrangement joins TRBV6-1 to TRBJ1-6, with D tentatively TRBD1 (5 bases). The CDR3 runs to 13 residues. V was trimmed by 3 bases and J by 5 bases, leaving 5 bases between them. Germline V gene data show CDR1 as MNHNS and CDR2 as SASEGT. CDR3 in DNA: TGTGCCAGCAGTGACAGGGATAATTCACCCCTCCACTTT. It codes for CASSDRDNSPLHF.

The chain is built from TRBV10-2 and TRBJ1-1; D gene ambiguous. CDR3 size: 13 residues. From germline, CDR1 is WSHSY and CDR2 SAAADI. V lost 2 bases and J lost 5, with 9 bases in between. This CDR3 reads CASSENVGTEAFF. Written as DNA, the CDR3 is TGCGCCAGCAGTGAGAACGTCGGAACTGAAGCTTTCTTT.

The genes are TRBV7-8 and TRBJ1-1; 8 nucleotides agree with TRBD1. The trim removed 7 bases at V and 0 bases at J, leaving 10 bases unmatched. The CDR3 spans 16 residues. CDR1 is SGHVS, CDR2 FQNEAQ, per germline. CDR3 nucleotide sequence: TGTGCCAGCAAAAGGACAGGGATTCCCCTGAACACTGAAGCTTTCTTT. Protein: CASKRTGIPLNTEAFF.

This chain links TRBV6-5 with TRBJ2-7, with 12 bases that match TRBD1. The length of the CDR3 is 15 residues. In germline, CDR1 is MNHEY, CDR2 SVGAGI. V lost 5 bases to trimming and J lost 4 bases; unmatched junction nucleotides: 6. The CDR3 nucleotides read TGTGCCAGCAGTAACCGGGACAGGGGGCGGTACGAGCAGTACTTC. This sequence encodes CASSNRDRGRYEQYF.

The table lists this clone with a few counts. The V and J genes are TRBV6-1 and TRBJ1-1, with D perhaps TRBD1 (6 bases). The ends were cut back, 4 bases at V and 5 bases at J, with 11 bases in the middle. The CDR3 spans 13 residues. Germline assignment: CDR1 MNHNS and CDR2 SASEGT. The CDR3 spells CASSGTVLTEAFF. The CDR3 region has the DNA TGTGCCAGCAGTGGGACAGTTTTGACTGAAGCTTTCTTT.

The chain combines TRBV15 with TRBJ1-1; D not resolved. CDR1 is LNHNV, CDR2 YYDKDF, per germline (reference sequence). This CDR3 has 15 amino acids. V was clipped by 5 bases and J by 5 bases, with 18 bases between them. As DNA, the CDR3 is TGTGCCACCAGCTCCATCATCTCGGGGAGGACTGAAGCTTTCTTT. It codes for CATSSIISGRTEAFF.

The rearrangement links TRBV9 to TRBJ2-5; either TRBD1 or TRBD2 may fit D (5 bases each). Germline V gives CDR1 SGDLS, CDR2 YYNGEE. With 6 bases removed from V and 2 bases from J, the gap between germline ends came to 11 bases. This CDR3 spans 13 amino acids. The CDR3 region has the DNA TGTGCCAGCACCGATGGGGGACAAGAGACCCAGTACTTC. Amino acid sequence: CASTDGGQETQYF.

This chain uses TRBV27 with TRBJ2-6, with D hard to call. The V end lost 8 bases, the J end lost 3 bases, and 17 bases lay between the germline ends. CDR3 size: 16 residues. Germline assignment: CDR1 MNHEY and CDR2 SMNVEV (reference sequence). CDR3 region: CASSLGRALGANVLTF. The CDR3 DNA is TGTGCCAGCTCCTTGGGAAGAGCCCTTGGGGCCAACGTCCTGACTTTC.

This clone has more than one count but fewer than ten. The chain employs TRBV6-5 and TRBJ1-2, with TRBD1 matching 7 bases. Germline-derived CDR1 and CDR2 are MNHEY and SVGAGI. J lost 4 bases, V lost 4 bases, and 6 bases had no gene match. This CDR3 comprises 14 residues. In DNA, the CDR3 is TGTGCCAGCAGTTCTCCGGGACAGATCTATGGCTACACCTTC. Encoded protein: CASSSPGQIYGYTF.

This rearrangement joins TRBV6-5 to TRBJ1-2; TRBD1 is a possible D gene (6 bases). The germline gives CDR1 MNHEY, CDR2 SVGAGI. V was trimmed by 2 bases and J by 0 bases, leaving 10 bases between them. This CDR3 has 15 residues. This chain's CDR3 is CASSYGDTPNYGYTF. For the CDR3, the DNA is TGTGCCAGCAGTTACGGGGACACGCCTAACTATGGCTACACCTTC.

This chain uses TRBV30 with TRBJ1-1, with 7 bases identical to TRBD1. CDR1 and CDR2 (germline): GTSNPN, SVGIG (reference sequence). J lost 5 bases, V lost 4 bases, and 10 bases had no gene match. This CDR3 contains 14 residues. The DNA of the CDR3 is TGTGCCTGGAATAGGCCACCCAGGGGGACTGAAGCTTTCTTT. Translation: CAWNRPPRGTEAFF.

The chain employs TRBV28 and TRBJ1-5; D possibly corresponds to TRBD1 (6 bases). CDR1 is MDHEN, CDR2 SYDVKM, per germline. The CDR3 is made up of 14 amino acids. The ends were cut back, 5 bases at V and 6 bases at J, with 14 bases in the middle. The CDR3 loop is CASSTHRDAQPQHF. DNA of the CDR3: TGTGCCAGCAGTACTCACAGGGACGCTCAGCCCCAGCATTTT.

The rearrangement links TRBV9 to TRBJ1-2, with D perhaps matching TRBD1 (6 bases). With 10 bases removed from V and 3 bases from J, the gap between germline ends came to 22 bases. Looked up from germline, CDR1 is SGDLS and CDR2 is YYNGEE. The CDR3 spans 15 residues. DNA for the CDR3: TGTGCCGGAAGATTTACCGGGACACTCTACTATGGCTACACCTTC. It specifies CAGRFTGTLYYGYTF.

The chain employs TRBV5-1 and TRBJ2-5, with TRBD1 matching over 8 bases. The CDR3 loop spans 15 amino acids. The germline gives CDR1 SGHRS, CDR2 YFSETQ. V was pared by 0 bases and J by 4 bases, with 5 bases of the junction left unmatched. The CDR3 sequence is CASSLGTGTGETQYF. The CDR3 region has the DNA TGCGCCAGCAGCTTGGGGACAGGGACTGGAGAGACCCAGTACTTC.

The V and J genes are TRBV11-3 and TRBJ2-7; D is unclear. The V gene's germline CDR1 is SGHNT and CDR2 YENEEA. Trimming took off 0 bases at V and 1 base at J, with 7 bases between the two ends. This CDR3 has 14 amino acids. CDR3 in amino acids: CASSLDLGSYEQYF. CDR3 sequence (DNA): TGTGCCAGCAGCTTAGATCTAGGTTCCTACGAGCAGTACTTC.

The chain is built from TRBV11-2 and TRBJ1-4; D remains unclear. The germline gives CDR1 SGHAT, CDR2 FQNNGV. Trimming left V 2 bases short and J 7 bases short, with 14 bases between. The CDR3 is made up of 15 amino acids. The CDR3 sequence is CASSLMLDLGEKLFF. The CDR3 region has the DNA TGTGCCAGCAGCTTAATGCTGGATTTGGGTGAAAAACTGTTTTTT.

The chain uses TRBV7-9 and TRBJ2-1, with D hard to call. The germline V and J ends were trimmed by 6 bases and 10 bases, with 16 bases remaining between them. In germline, CDR1 is SEHNR, CDR2 FQNEAQ (reference sequence). The CDR3 length is 13 residues. CDR3 DNA sequence: TGTGCCAGCAGTTTTTTGGGAAGGTGGGAGCAGTTCTTC. Translating it yields CASSFLGRWEQFF. The variable domain in full, with the rest retrieved from reference TRBV7-9 and TRBJ2-1, is DTGVSQNPRHKITKRGQNVTFRCDPISEHNRLYWYRQTLGQGPEFLTYFQNEAQLEKSRLLSDRFSAERPKGSFSTLEIQRTEQGDSAMYLCASSFLGRWEQFFGPGTRLTVL.

The chain is built from TRBV6-6 and TRBJ1-1, with D possibly being TRBD1 (6 bases). Trimming removed 2 bases from V and 0 bases from J, with 7 bases in between. The germline gives CDR1 MNHNY, CDR2 SVGAGI (reference sequence). This CDR3 is 14 amino acids long. CDR3 sequence: CASSYNRVNTEAFF. The DNA of the CDR3 is TGTGCCAGCAGTTACAACAGGGTGAACACTGAAGCTTTCTTT.

V is TRBV19 and J is TRBJ1-2, with D perhaps matching TRBD1 (5 bases). Trimming removed 8 bases from V and 4 bases from J, with 20 bases in between. The germline gives CDR1 LNHDA, CDR2 SQIVND (reference sequence). This CDR3 spans 15 amino acids. The CDR3 loop reads CASGGVSPKSYGYTF. CDR3 nucleotides: TGTGCCAGTGGGGGAGTGAGTCCTAAGTCCTATGGCTACACCTTC. Looking up the rest from reference TRBV19 and TRBJ1-2 gives the full variable domain: DGGITQSPKYLFRKEGQNVTLSCEQNLNHDAMYWYRQDPGQGLRLIYYSQIVNDFQKGDIAEGYSVSREKKESFPLTVTSAQKNPTAFYLCASGGVSPKSYGYTFGSGTRLTVV.

The chain has TRBV15 and TRBJ2-5; TRBD2 agrees at 7 bases. Germline CDR1 is LNHNV and CDR2 is YYDKDF (reference sequence). Germline trimming cut 7 bases from V and 1 base from J; bases unmatched to any gene: 9. The length of the CDR3 is 15 residues. The CDR3 DNA reads TGTGCCACCAAGGGGAAGCGGGGACTCCAAGAGACCCAGTACTTC. Translation gives CATKGKRGLQETQYF.

The chain is built from TRBV5-1 and TRBJ2-2, with 10 bases matching TRBD1. The CDR3 has 18 amino acids. The V and J ends lost 2 bases and 3 bases, in that order; junction bases with no gene match: 10. Per the germline V gene, CDR1 is SGHRS and CDR2 is YFSETQ. The CDR3 coding sequence is TGCGCCAGCAGCTTCCGGGACAGGGGAGGCCCGGACACCGGGGAGCTGTTTTTT. As protein: CASSFRDRGGPDTGELFF. The whole variable domain, filled in from reference TRBV5-1 and TRBJ2-2, reads KAGVTQTPRYLIKTRGQQVTLSCSPISGHRSVSWYQQTPGQGLQFLFEYFSETQRNKGNFPGRFSGRQFSNSRSEMNVSTLELGDSALYLCASSFRDRGGPDTGELFFGEGSRLTVL.

This clone was seen only once. This chain joins TRBV13 and TRBJ1-2; D gene uncertain. Germline V gene lookup returns CDR1 PRHDT and CDR2 FYEKMQ (reference sequence). V lost 3 bases and J lost 5, with 13 bases in between. The CDR3 length is 14 residues. The CDR3: CASSLTGEVYGYTF. In DNA, the CDR3 is TGTGCCAGCAGCTTGACCGGGGAAGTTTATGGCTACACCTTC.

The V and J genes are TRBV30 and TRBJ1-3; the D is unclear. Germline CDR1 GTSNPN, CDR2 SVGIG (reference sequence). The V gene lost 2 bases and the J gene lost 4 bases, with 6 bases spanning the gap. This CDR3 has 12 residues. This chain's CDR3 is CAWSTVGNTIYF. In DNA, the CDR3 is TGTGCCTGGAGTACGGTCGGAAACACCATATATTTT.

The rearrangement uses TRBV29-1 and TRBJ1-3; no clear D gene. The CDR3 runs to 11 residues. From germline, CDR1 is SQVTM and CDR2 ANQGSEA. Trimming removed 4 bases from V and 0 bases from J, with 1 base in between. The DNA of the CDR3 is TGCAGCGTTGTCTCTGGAAACACCATATATTTT. Translating it yields CSVVSGNTIYF.

This rearrangement joins TRBV30 to TRBJ2-5, with TRBD1 identical over 7 bases. Germline assignment: CDR1 GTSNPN and CDR2 SVGIG (reference sequence). V trimming: 2 bases; J trimming: 1 base; junction bases outside the gene matches: 4. CDR3 length equals 14 residues. CDR3 residues: CAWSNGTAQETQYF. CDR3 in DNA: TGTGCCTGGAGTAACGGGACAGCCCAAGAGACCCAGTACTTC.

There are many counts of this clone. The genes are TRBV7-8 and TRBJ1-1, with unresolved D. The CDR3 has 16 amino acids. V was pared by 1 base and J by 0 bases, with 12 bases between. Germline CDR1 reads SGHVS; CDR2 reads FQNEAQ. The CDR3 loop reads CASSLVGPDMNTEAFF. Here the CDR3 DNA reads TGTGCCAGCAGCTTAGTAGGTCCCGATATGAACACTGAAGCTTTCTTT.

The V and J genes are TRBV11-2 and TRBJ1-6, with 9 bases aligning to TRBD1. The V gene's germline CDR1 is SGHAT and CDR2 FQNNGV. This CDR3 comprises 16 residues. V was pared by 4 bases and J by 2 bases, with 3 bases of the junction left unmatched. DNA for the CDR3: TGTGCCAGCAGCTCTTACAGGGGGCCCTATAATTCACCCCTCCACTTT. Protein: CASSSYRGPYNSPLHF.

J is TRBJ2-3 and V is TRBV15; the D gene is possibly TRBD2 (5 bases). The V gene lost 5 bases and the J gene lost 5 bases, with 8 bases spanning the gap. CDR1 is LNHNV, CDR2 YYDKDF, per germline (reference sequence). CDR3 length: 12 amino acids. For the CDR3, the DNA is TGTGCCACCAGCTCTGAGGGAGATACGCAGTATTTT. It translates to CATSSEGDTQYF.

The rearrangement uses TRBV4-3 and TRBJ2-7, with D perhaps matching TRBD2 (6 bases). Per the germline V gene, CDR1 is LGHNA and CDR2 is YSLEER. This CDR3 contains 15 residues. V lost 0 bases and J lost 2, with 11 bases in between. The CDR3 nucleotides read TGCGCCAGCAGCCAAGATCGGGACTGGACCTACGAGCAGTACTTC. Encoded protein: CASSQDRDWTYEQYF.